These 29 T cell receptor beta chains share one sample of origin, sequenced in a study of T cell responses to AZD1222 COVID-19 vaccine. TCRdb's table, derived via immunoSEQ multiplex PCR, lists solely in-frame clones and lacks some. The repertoire consists of 120,000 to 150,000 clones, with about 94% occurring once and the leading ten covering approximately 4.3%. Specimen: peripheral blood, collected 28 days after the second AZD1222 dose. Source of these receptors: an adult who received the AZD1222 COVID-19 vaccine.

The chain employs TRBV25-1 and TRBJ1-2; 10 nucleotides agree with TRBD1. The J segment lost 8 bases and the V segment lost 1 base, leaving 13 bases of the junction unmatched. Germline V gene sequence: CDR1 MGHDK, CDR2 SYGVNS. This CDR3 has 17 residues. CDR3 nucleotides: TGTGCCAGCAGTGAATCCCAACTTCGGGACAGGGGCAAAGGCTACACCTTC. The encoded protein is CASSESQLRDRGKGYTF.

V and J are TRBV5-1 and TRBJ2-2, with D perhaps TRBD1 or TRBD2 (5 bases each). CDR1 and CDR2 (germline): SGHRS, YFSETQ. V gave up 4 bases and J gave up 1 base, with 8 bases separating them. This CDR3 comprises 14 residues. CDR3 region: CASSEGQNTGELFF. DNA of the CDR3: TGCGCCAGCAGCGAGGGGCAGAACACCGGGGAGCTGTTTTTT. The variable domain in full, completed from reference TRBV5-1 and TRBJ2-2, reads KAGVTQTPRYLIKTRGQQVTLSCSPISGHRSVSWYQQTPGQGLQFLFEYFSETQRNKGNFPGRFSGRQFSNSRSEMNVSTLELGDSALYLCASSEGQNTGELFFGEGSRLTVL.

The genes are TRBV4-1 and TRBJ1-2; D is undetermined. Looked up from germline, CDR1 is MGHRA and CDR2 is YSYEKL. The ends were cut back, 5 bases at V and 3 bases at J, with 10 bases in the middle. The CDR3 totals 13 residues. Here the CDR3 reads CASSSVSHYGYTF. The CDR3 DNA reads TGCGCCAGCAGCTCTGTCAGCCACTATGGCTACACCTTC.

The chain couples TRBV3-1 (or the pseudogene TRBV3-2) to TRBJ1-5; 8 positions match TRBD1. This CDR3 is built from 15 residues. The germline V gene has CDR1 LGHDT and CDR2 YNNKEL (reference sequence). Trimming cost V 2 bases and J 4 bases; bases outside gene matches: 4. The CDR3 sequence: CASSQSRQGNQPQHF. CDR3 coding DNA: TGTGCCAGCAGCCAATCCCGACAGGGGAATCAGCCCCAGCATTTT.

This chain links TRBV4-2 with TRBJ1-2; the D is unclear. The CDR3 totals 13 residues. V was trimmed by 4 bases and J by 2 bases, leaving 8 bases between them. Per the germline V gene, CDR1 is LGHNA and CDR2 is YNFKEQ. CDR3: CASSPGRNYGYTF. The CDR3 bases are TGTGCCAGCAGCCCCGGACGAAACTATGGCTACACCTTC.

This chain connects TRBV7-2 to TRBJ1-3; D ambiguous. Germline V gives CDR1 SGHTA, CDR2 FQGNSA. V lost 4 bases and J 3 bases, leaving 7 bases between the germline ends. The CDR3 totals 13 residues. CDR3 DNA: TGTGCCAGCAGCTACCGCAGTGGAAACACCATATATTTT. This gives the protein CASSYRSGNTIYF.

The V and J genes are TRBV5-1 and TRBJ2-5; a weak D match, TRBD1 (5 bases). Germline CDR1 is SGHRS and CDR2 is YFSETQ. Trimming cost V 9 bases and J 1 base, with 13 bases left between them. The CDR3 is 13 amino acids. The CDR3 region is CATRSTGQETQYF. The CDR3 coding sequence is TGCGCCACCAGATCTACAGGCCAAGAGACCCAGTACTTC.

The V and J genes are TRBV25-1 and TRBJ2-7, with TRBD2 matching 9 bases. V dropped 1 base and J dropped 1; count of bases not matched to a gene: 2. The germline gives CDR1 MGHDK, CDR2 SYGVNS. CDR3 length: 15 amino acids. The CDR3 DNA is TGTGCCAGCAGTGAATTCCTAGCGGGATCCTACGAGCAGTACTTC. It translates to CASSEFLAGSYEQYF.

The gene calls are TRBV9 and TRBJ2-5, with D hard to call. CDR1 and CDR2 from the germline V gene are SGDLS and YYNGEE. V lost 3 bases and J 5 bases, leaving 17 bases between the germline ends. This CDR3 has 15 amino acids. The CDR3 is CASSAAPNNRETQYF. The CDR3 nucleotides read TGTGCCAGCAGCGCCGCCCCCAATAATCGGGAGACCCAGTACTTC.

The chain uses TRBV25-1 and TRBJ1-1; 7 nucleotides align to TRBD1. Germline V CDR1 and CDR2: MGHDK, SYGVNS. V dropped 9 bases and J dropped 5; count of bases not matched to a gene: 6. There are 12 residues in the CDR3. The CDR3 nucleotides are TGTGCCAGTGGACAGGTTGGGACTGAAGCTTTCTTT. Protein: CASGQVGTEAFF. Full variable domain (missing parts from reference TRBV25-1 and TRBJ1-1): EADIYQTPRYLVIGTGKKITLECSQTMGHDKMYWYQQDPGMELHLIHYSYGVNSTEKGDLSSESTVSRIRTEHFPLTLESARPSHTSQYLCASGQVGTEAFFGQGTRLTVV.

This chain joins TRBV6-2 or TRBV6-3 and TRBJ1-1; no reliable D call. Germline lookup yields CDR1 MNHEY and CDR2 SVGEGT. This CDR3 has 11 amino acids. Trimming took 1 base from V and 5 from J, leaving 2 bases between them. CDR3 protein: CASSYWTEAFF. The CDR3 DNA sequence: TGTGCCAGCAGTTACTGGACTGAAGCTTTCTTT.

The chain has TRBV11-3 and TRBJ2-1; possible D gene TRBD2, 6 bases. The CDR3 contains 15 residues. From germline, CDR1 is SGHNT and CDR2 YENEEA. V lost 1 base and J lost 8, with 15 bases in between. The CDR3 sequence is CASSLGASVVDEQFF. CDR3 nucleotides: TGTGCCAGCAGCTTAGGAGCTAGCGTAGTGGATGAGCAGTTCTTC.

This chain uses TRBV6-5 with TRBJ2-7; D possibly corresponds to TRBD1 (5 bases). CDR1 and CDR2 (germline): MNHEY, SVGAGI. The germline V and J ends were trimmed by 11 bases and 3 bases, with 14 bases remaining between them. The CDR3 length is 12 residues. For the CDR3, the DNA is TGTGCCGCGTCCACAGGTTTCTACGAGCAGTACTTC. It translates to CAASTGFYEQYF.

This clone was detected once. V gene TRBV9 combines with J gene TRBJ2-1; D is ambiguous. CDR1 and CDR2 (germline): SGDLS, YYNGEE. V lost 4 bases to trimming and J lost 0 bases, with 11 bases between them. The CDR3 runs to 15 residues. Here the CDR3 reads CASSSSLGSYNEQFF. The CDR3 region has the DNA TGTGCCAGCAGCTCCTCGCTGGGCTCCTACAATGAGCAGTTCTTC.

This rearrangement joins TRBV9 to TRBJ2-7; D may be TRBD1 (6 bases). Germline V gives CDR1 SGDLS, CDR2 YYNGEE. The CDR3 extends over 16 amino acids. Deletions cut 4 bases from V and 1 base from J, with 18 bases between. CDR3 DNA sequence: TGTGCCAGCAGCAAATTTACCGGGACATCTTCCTACGAGCAGTACTTC. Its protein is CASSKFTGTSSYEQYF.

V is TRBV3-1 (or the pseudogene TRBV3-2) and J is TRBJ2-2, with D maybe TRBD1 (6 bases). The CDR3 totals 14 residues. CDR1 and CDR2 from the germline V gene are LGHDT and YNNKEL (reference sequence). V was shortened by 3 bases and J by 7 bases, with 12 bases between the two germline ends. In nucleotides, the CDR3 is TGTGCCAGCAGCCAGTTGGGGGCCGACGGGGAGCTGTTTTTT. Protein sequence: CASSQLGADGELFF.

V is TRBV27 and J is TRBJ1-6; 11 nucleotides agree with TRBD1. CDR1 and CDR2 (germline): MNHEY, SMNVEV (reference sequence). The CDR3 consists of 16 residues. Germline trimming cut 10 bases from V and 6 bases from J; bases unmatched to any gene: 11. The CDR3: CATRPGQGAFNSPLHF. CDR3 DNA sequence: TGTGCCACGCGCCCCGGACAGGGGGCCTTTAATTCACCCCTCCACTTT.

V and J are TRBV7-2 and TRBJ2-3; no firm D call. The CDR3 runs to 16 residues. Trimming took off 5 bases at V and 1 base at J, with 16 bases between the two ends. Germline V lookup: CDR1 SGHTA, CDR2 FQGNSA. DNA of the CDR3: TGTGCCAGCAGCCTACTCGTACGCCTTGGCACAGATACGCAGTATTTT. Its translation is CASSLLVRLGTDTQYF. The full variable domain, rest sourced from reference TRBV7-2 and TRBJ2-3, is GAGVSQSPSNKVTEKGKDVELRCDPISGHTALYWYRQSLGQGLEFLIYFQGNSAPDKSGLPSDRFSAERTGGSVSTLTIQRTQQEDSAVYLCASSLLVRLGTDTQYFGPGTRLTVL.

The gene calls are TRBV24-1 and TRBJ2-1, with 9 bases that match TRBD1. The germline V gene encodes CDR1 KGHDR and CDR2 SFDVKD. The CDR3 covers 18 residues. Trimming at V came to 5 bases and at J to 0 bases, leaving 10 bases not matched to a gene. The CDR3 loop is CATSADRGPLSSYNEQFF. The CDR3 DNA reads TGTGCCACCAGTGCGGACAGGGGCCCCCTTAGCTCCTACAATGAGCAGTTCTTC.

The gene calls are TRBV9 and TRBJ2-3, with D tentatively TRBD1 or TRBD2 (6 bases each). Germline CDR1 reads SGDLS; CDR2 reads YYNGEE. The CDR3 has 15 residues. V gave up 2 bases and J gave up 0 bases, with 10 bases separating them. The CDR3 spells CASSVEGVSTDTQYF. Here the CDR3 DNA reads TGTGCCAGCAGCGTGGAGGGGGTTAGCACAGATACGCAGTATTTT.

The genes are TRBV9 and TRBJ1-2, with TRBD1 matching 7 bases. Germline loops: CDR1 SGDLS, CDR2 YYNGEE. The CDR3 runs to 15 residues. Trimming took 4 bases from V and 4 from J; bases not matched to a gene: 10. The DNA of the CDR3 is TGTGCCAGCAGCCCTCACAGGGGTCTGAGCTATGGCTACACCTTC. Its translation is CASSPHRGLSYGYTF.

The chain is built from TRBV6-5 and TRBJ1-2; possible D gene TRBD1, 5 bases. The CDR3 covers 14 residues. Germline lookup yields CDR1 MNHEY and CDR2 SVGAGI. V was clipped by 0 bases and J by 6 bases, with 11 bases between them. The CDR3 reads CASSYSAGPNGYTF. The DNA for the CDR3 is TGTGCCAGCAGTTACTCGGCAGGGCCCAATGGCTACACCTTC.

The rearrangement joins TRBV6-5 to TRBJ2-2; TRBD1 matches at 9 bases. The V and J ends lost 6 bases and 6 bases, in that order; junction bases with no gene match: 8. CDR1 and CDR2 (germline): MNHEY, SVGAGI. This CDR3 region has 15 residues. CDR3 in amino acids: CASSPQGQGPGELFF. The CDR3 bases are TGTGCCAGCAGCCCGCAGGGACAGGGACCCGGGGAGCTGTTTTTT.

The chain joins TRBV19 to TRBJ1-5; D gene unclear. CDR3 length: 17 amino acids. Germline loops: CDR1 LNHDA, CDR2 SQIVND (reference sequence). Trimming pared 1 base from V and 3 bases from J, leaving 16 bases between. This CDR3 reads CASSIGVGTRDNQPQHF. CDR3 sequence (DNA): TGTGCCAGTAGTATAGGGGTAGGCACAAGGGACAATCAGCCCCAGCATTTT.

The chain uses TRBV3-1 (or the pseudogene TRBV3-2) and TRBJ2-3; 8 positions match TRBD2. The CDR3 is 17 amino acids. The germline V gene has CDR1 LGHDT and CDR2 YNNKEL (reference sequence). The ends lost 1 base at V and 2 bases at J; junction bases unmatched: 8. The CDR3 reads CASSQGAGTRYTDTQYF. The DNA of the CDR3 is TGTGCCAGCAGCCAAGGAGCCGGGACTAGATACACAGATACGCAGTATTTT.

This clone was detected once. The chain's CDR3 is CASIPAQGGSPKELFF. CDR3 nucleotides: TGTGCCAGTATTCCGGCCCAAGGGGGTTCGCCGAAAGAACTGTTTTTT. The chain recombines TRBV19 with TRBJ1-4; a weak D match, TRBD1 (6 bases). This CDR3 comprises 16 residues. V was pared by 7 bases and J by 12 bases, with 27 bases between. Germline values: CDR1 LNHDA, CDR2 SQIVND (reference sequence).

In DNA, the CDR3 is TGTGCAAGTCCCACCCCTAGCCGGGAGGGCCGTAGAAATGAGCAGTTCTTC. Residues: CASPTPSREGRRNEQFF. This chain joins TRBV12-2 and TRBJ2-1; the tabulated D call, TRBD2, remains unverified against the DNA. TRBV12-2 is reported as a pseudogene. This CDR3 comprises 17 residues.

V usage is TRBV10-3 and J usage is TRBJ2-1, with 16 bases matching TRBD2. With V trimmed by 6 bases and J by 8 bases, 7 bases remained unmatched. CDR3 size: 16 residues. CDR1 ENHRY and CDR2 SYGVKD come from the germline V gene. The CDR3 loop reads CAIRGLAGGPEDEQFF. CDR3 DNA: TGTGCCATCAGGGGACTAGCGGGAGGGCCGGAAGATGAGCAGTTCTTC.

This rearrangement joins TRBV5-4 to TRBJ1-1; D is possibly TRBD1 (6 bases). V lost 1 base, J lost 5 bases, and 12 bases lay in between. CDR1 is SGHNT and CDR2 is YYREEE in the germline V gene (reference sequence). The CDR3 is 14 amino acids. In DNA form, the CDR3 reads TGTGCCAGCAGCTTGCGGGGGGGCAGGACTGAAGCTTTCTTT. Translating it yields CASSLRGGRTEAFF.